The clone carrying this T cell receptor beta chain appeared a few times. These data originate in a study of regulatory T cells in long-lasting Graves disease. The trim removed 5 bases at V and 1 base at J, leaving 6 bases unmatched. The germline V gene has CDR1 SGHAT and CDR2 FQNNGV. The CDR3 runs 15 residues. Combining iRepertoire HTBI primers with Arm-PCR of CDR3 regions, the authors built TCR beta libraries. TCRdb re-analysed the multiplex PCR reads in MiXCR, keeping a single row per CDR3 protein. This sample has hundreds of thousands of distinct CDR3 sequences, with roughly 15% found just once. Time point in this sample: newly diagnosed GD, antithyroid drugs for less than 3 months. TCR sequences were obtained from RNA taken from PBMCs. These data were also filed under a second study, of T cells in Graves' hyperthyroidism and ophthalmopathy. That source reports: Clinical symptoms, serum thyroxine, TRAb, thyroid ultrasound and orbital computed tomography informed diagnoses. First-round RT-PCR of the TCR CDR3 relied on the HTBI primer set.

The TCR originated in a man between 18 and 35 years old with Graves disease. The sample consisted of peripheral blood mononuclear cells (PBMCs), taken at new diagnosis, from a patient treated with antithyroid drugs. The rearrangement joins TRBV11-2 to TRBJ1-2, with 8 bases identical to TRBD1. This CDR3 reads CASSRGTGVNYGYTF. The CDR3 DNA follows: TGTGCCAGCAGCCGCGGGACAGGAGTTAACTATGGCTACACCTTC.